This T cell receptor beta chain was documented in a study of blood T cell repertoires in COVID-19. The protocol was immunoSEQ multiplex PCR, while the TCRdb copy is restricted to in-frame clones and leaves out a portion. Of 450,000 to 600,000 clones listed, roughly 90% were seen once; the top ten hold around 0.7%. CDR3 size: 14 residues. Germline CDR1 is SNHLY and CDR2 is FYNNEI. V shed 2 bases and J 7 bases; nucleotides not matched to a gene: 3. The chain employs TRBV2 and TRBJ1-4; 8 bases fit TRBD1. Material for sequencing was PBMCs or T cells enriched from blood (not recorded which). This receptor was identified in a woman younger than 35 who had recovered from COVID-19. In DNA form, the CDR3 reads TGTGCCAGCAGTGAAAACAGGGGGGGTGAAAAACTGTTTTTT. Its protein is CASSENRGGEKLFF.